These 6 T cell receptor beta chains were all obtained from the same sample, sequenced in a study of glioma-infiltrating T cells after dendritic cell vaccination. Generated by immunoSEQ multiplex PCR, the TCRdb table keeps only in-frame clones and is missing some. The data contain around 73,000 clones, over 75% of them singletons. The sequencing here drew on blood, taken before dendritic cell vaccination. These receptors were collected from a human donor with glioblastoma.

The chain recombines TRBV6-5 with TRBJ1-1; D may be TRBD1 (5 bases). V was clipped by 8 bases and J by 3 bases, with 13 bases between them. This CDR3 is built from 13 residues. CDR1 MNHEY and CDR2 SVGAGI come from the germline V gene. In DNA form, the CDR3 reads TGTGCCAGCCACCCTTCCAGGGACACTGAAGCTTTCTTT. Translation gives CASHPSRDTEAFF.

The rearrangement joins TRBV2 to TRBJ2-2; 7 nucleotides align to TRBD1. This CDR3 region has 14 residues. J gave up 4 bases and V 6 bases, and 5 bases lay outside the gene matches. Germline CDR1 SNHLY, CDR2 FYNNEI. The CDR3 nucleotides are TGTGCCAGCAGGGGGACAGACCTCACCGGGGAGCTGTTTTTT. Translated: CASRGTDLTGELFF. The variable domain in full, completed from reference TRBV2 and TRBJ2-2, reads EPEVTQTPSHQVTQMGQEVILRCVPISNHLYFYWYRQILGQKVEFLVSFYNNEISEKSEIFDDQFSVERPDGSNFTLKIRSTKLEDSAMYFCASRGTDLTGELFFGEGSRLTVL.

The chain joins TRBV19 to TRBJ1-5; TRBD1 might be the D (5 bases). The CDR3 is 15 residues long. Germline CDR1 is LNHDA and CDR2 is SQIVND (reference sequence). With 3 bases removed from V and 0 bases from J, the gap between germline ends came to 9 bases. CDR3 in amino acids: CASSISGNSNQPQHF. DNA for the CDR3: TGTGCCAGTAGTATTTCAGGGAATAGCAATCAGCCCCAGCATTTT.

This sequence joins TRBV6-5 and TRBJ2-1, with 10 bases fitting TRBD2. CDR1 and CDR2 (germline): MNHEY, SVGAGI. The CDR3 runs to 15 residues. With V trimmed by 5 bases and J by 5 bases, 6 bases remained unmatched. The CDR3 nucleotides are TGTGCCAGCAGTCACCTGAGCGGGGGGGACAATGAGCAGTTCTTC. It specifies CASSHLSGGDNEQFF.

The chain has TRBV5-8 and TRBJ2-1; weak D call: TRBD2 (5 bases). Germline CDR1 is SGHTS and CDR2 is YDEGEE. The V and J ends lost 0 bases and 0 bases respectively, with 13 bases between them. The CDR3 is 17 residues long. The CDR3 nucleotides read TGTGCCAGCAGCTTGGTTCTGGACTCCCGCTCCTACAATGAGCAGTTCTTC. Translated, it gives CASSLVLDSRSYNEQFF. Supplemented by reference TRBV5-8 and TRBJ2-1, the full variable domain reads EAGVTQSPTHLIKTRGQQATLRCSPISGHTSVYWYQQALGLGLQFLLWYDEGEERNRGNFPPRFSGRQFPNYSSELNVNALELEDSALYLCASSLVLDSRSYNEQFFGPGTRLTVL.

The chain uses TRBV2 and TRBJ2-7; D possibly corresponds to TRBD1 (6 bases). CDR1 SNHLY and CDR2 FYNNEI come from the germline V gene. Deletions cut 7 bases from V and 6 bases from J, with 19 bases between. The CDR3 has 14 residues. CDR3: CASNRKQGRSEQYF. The CDR3 nucleotides read TGTGCCAGCAATAGGAAGCAGGGGAGATCCGAGCAGTACTTC. Complete variable domain (other parts from reference TRBV2 and TRBJ2-7): EPEVTQTPSHQVTQMGQEVILRCVPISNHLYFYWYRQILGQKVEFLVSFYNNEISEKSEIFDDQFSVERPDGSNFTLKIRSTKLEDSAMYFCASNRKQGRSEQYFGPGTRLTVT.